This T cell receptor beta chain was documented in a study of cytomegalovirus exposure and HLA in healthy donors. On the study more broadly: The same platform was used for the 90 to 150 validation repertoires as for the approximately 730 first-cohort repertoires, as reported in a later analysis.

J lost 2 bases, V lost 5 bases, and 6 bases had no gene match. The CDR3 is 15 amino acids. Looked up from germline, CDR1 is LNHNV and CDR2 is YYDKDF (reference sequence). With regard to this clone: The target antigen is unknown.

TCRdb keeps only in-frame clones here, not all; method: immunoSEQ multiplex PCR. The table includes about 280,000 clones, 70% to 90% detected once. General study findings and limits: The authors listed 164 TCR beta chains as cytomegalovirus-associated.

The donors were part of the validation cohort of roughly 110 subjects. That cohort was separate from the first cohort, which comprised fewer than 800 subjects. Sequencing was performed on PBMCs. This receptor was taken from a woman aged 18-35 years in good health and CMV-seronegative. V and J are TRBV15 and TRBJ2-1; 7 bases map to TRBD1. CDR3 DNA: TGTGCCACCAGCCCCCGGCAGGGGGCCTACAATGAGCAGTTCTTC. Residues: CATSPRQGAYNEQFF.